Each of the 21 T cell receptor beta chains below was sequenced from the same sample in a study of naive and memory T cell subsets. Both TRBC1 and TRBC2 were covered by a beta constant-region primer of two equimolar oligonucleotides. Ligated cDNA was amplified by four rounds of PCR with nested alpha and beta constant-region primers and SP2. One entry per CDR3 protein, called by TCRdb with MiXCR from the UMI-ligation and nested PCR reads. The sample shows tens of thousands of distinct CDR3 sequences, roughly 9.2% of them seen only once. Sequencing was done on a sample of naive CD8+ T cells from blood. The source is a human donor in good health.

CDR3 coding DNA: TGTGCCAGCAGTAGCGGATTCACAGATACGCAGTATTTT. Protein: CASSSGFTDTQYF. This chain links TRBV27 with TRBJ2-3; maybe TRBD2 (5 bases). The germline gives CDR1 MNHEY, CDR2 SMNVEV (reference sequence). Trimming removed 5 bases from V and 2 bases from J, with 8 bases in between. This CDR3 region has 13 residues.

The V call is TRBV12-3 or TRBV12-4, the J call TRBJ2-7, with no clear D. This CDR3 region has 14 residues. Trimming took 6 bases from V and 3 from J, leaving 15 bases between them. This chain's CDR3 is CASSRLGKIYEQYF. The CDR3 bases are TGTGCCAGCAGCAGGCTTGGGAAGATCTACGAGCAGTACTTC.

At least ten counts were recorded for this clonotype. The chain links TRBV10-3 to TRBJ2-3; no firm D call. This CDR3 is built from 15 residues. The V end lost 2 bases, the J end lost 2 bases, and 11 bases lay between the germline ends. Germline CDR1 ENHRY, CDR2 SYGVKD. In DNA, the CDR3 is TGTGCCATCAGTGAGCCGGCAGGATCCACAGATACGCAGTATTTT. It codes for CAISEPAGSTDTQYF.

This clonotype showed up many times. V usage is TRBV6-4 and J usage is TRBJ2-1; perhaps TRBD1 as D (5 bases). Trimming took 8 bases from V and 2 from J, leaving 16 bases between them. Germline CDR1 MRHNA, CDR2 SNTAGT. The CDR3 has 15 amino acids. The CDR3 nucleotides read TGTGCCAGCCGCCCGACCTCAGGGCCCTACAATGAGCAGTTCTTC. This sequence encodes CASRPTSGPYNEQFF.

The chain has TRBV12-3 or TRBV12-4 and TRBJ1-5; D remains unclear. The CDR3 totals 14 residues. The V end lost 0 bases, the J end lost 8 bases, and 11 bases lay between the germline ends. The DNA of the CDR3 is TGTGCCAGCAGTTTAGCGCTGGCAGCCGAGCCCCAGCATTTT. Encoded protein: CASSLALAAEPQHF.

This clonotype is a singleton in its sample. The conserved closing phenylalanine or tryptophan is absent in this CDR3, likely reflecting a read error. This rearrangement joins TRBV7-9 to TRBJ1-1, with no clear D. The ends were cut back, 6 bases at V and 0 bases at J, with 8 bases in the middle. Germline V lookup: CDR1 SEHNR, CDR2 FQNEAQ (reference sequence). This CDR3 contains 13 residues. CDR3 coding DNA: TGTGCCAGCAGACCACCCATGAACACTGAAGCTTTCTTA. Encoded protein: CASRPPMNTEAFL.

This clonotype was picked up many times. CDR3 sequence (DNA): TGCAGCGTGACTAGCGGGAGCAGAGTGTTATACGAGCAGTACTTC. Translation: CSVTSGSRVLYEQYF. This chain links TRBV29-1 with TRBJ2-7; 12 positions agree with TRBD2. V dropped 6 bases and J dropped 4; count of bases not matched to a gene: 10. Germline V CDR1 and CDR2: SQVTM, ANQGSEA. The CDR3 has 15 residues.

This chain joins TRBV6-1 and TRBJ2-7, with D possibly matching TRBD2 (5 bases). CDR1 is MNHNS, CDR2 SASEGT, per germline. The CDR3 extends over 18 amino acids. Deletions cut 0 bases from V and 0 bases from J, with 18 bases between. CDR3 in DNA: TGTGCCAGCAGTGAAGCCATATTGCCGGGAACGAGCTCCTACGAGCAGTACTTC. Protein product: CASSEAILPGTSSYEQYF.

J is TRBJ2-1 and V is TRBV7-9; 7 bases are a match to TRBD2. The CDR3 length is 16 residues. Germline trimming cut 6 bases from V and 4 bases from J; bases unmatched to any gene: 12. CDR1 and CDR2 (germline): SEHNR, FQNEAQ (reference sequence). This CDR3 is CASSDRASGPYNEQFF. The CDR3 region has the DNA TGTGCCAGCAGTGATAGGGCTAGCGGACCATACAATGAGCAGTTCTTC.

This clonotype has a count of ten or more. The V gene is TRBV7-9, the J gene TRBJ2-7, with D perhaps assigned TRBD1 or TRBD2 (5 bases each). Germline V CDR1 and CDR2: SEHNR, FQNEAQ (reference sequence). Between the trimmed V and J ends, which lost 3 bases and 4 bases, there was a span of 13 bases. The CDR3 totals 14 residues. The CDR3 loop is CASSLGLGAYEQYF. Here the CDR3 DNA reads TGTGCCAGCAGCTTGGGTCTCGGGGCGTACGAGCAGTACTTC. The full variable domain, in which reference TRBV7-9 and TRBJ2-7 provide the parts outside the CDR3, is DTGVSQNPRHKITKRGQNVTFRCDPISEHNRLYWYRQTLGQGPEFLTYFQNEAQLEKSRLLSDRFSAERPKGSFSTLEIQRTEQGDSAMYLCASSLGLGAYEQYFGPGTRLTVT.

V and J are TRBV6-6 and TRBJ1-4, with a tentative D call TRBD1 (6 bases). The V gene lost 0 bases and the J gene lost 5 bases, with 13 bases spanning the gap. Germline CDR1 is MNHNY and CDR2 is SVGAGI (reference sequence). This CDR3 has 16 amino acids. In nucleotides, the CDR3 is TGTGCCAGCAGTTACTCGATGTGGACAGAAAATGAAAAACTGTTTTTT. It encodes CASSYSMWTENEKLFF.

This clonotype was found many times. V and J are TRBV30 and TRBJ1-4; D unclear. This CDR3 spans 12 amino acids. Germline V CDR1 and CDR2: GTSNPN, SVGIG (reference sequence). V was trimmed by 4 bases and J by 8 bases, leaving 11 bases between them. CDR3 nucleotide sequence: TGTGCCTGGACTCCTGGCGACGAAAAACTGTTTTTT. Its translation is CAWTPGDEKLFF.

This chain joins TRBV6-6 and TRBJ2-7; D is perhaps TRBD2 (6 bases). With 8 bases removed from V and 6 bases from J, the gap between germline ends came to 17 bases. Germline V gene sequence: CDR1 MNHNY, CDR2 SVGAGI (reference sequence). This CDR3 is 13 amino acids long. The CDR3 DNA reads as TGTGCCAGCCTCGGAGGGCCAGGGACCGAGCAGTACTTC. This sequence encodes CASLGGPGTEQYF.

V is TRBV29-1 and J is TRBJ1-1, with D possibly being TRBD1 (5 bases). V dropped 4 bases and J dropped 6 bases, with 15 bases sitting between them. The germline V gene has CDR1 SQVTM and CDR2 ANQGSEA. The CDR3 is 13 residues long. The DNA of the CDR3 is TGCAGCGTTGTCGGAGGATGGGGGTCTGAAGCTTTCTTT. It specifies CSVVGGWGSEAFF.

The chain uses TRBV29-1 and TRBJ2-1; 10 bases agree with TRBD1. With 6 bases clipped from V and 7 bases from J, the junction kept 9 bases outside the gene matches. Germline-derived CDR1 and CDR2 are SQVTM and ANQGSEA. The CDR3 runs 14 residues. The CDR3 reads CSVVGTGDGNEQFF. The CDR3 DNA reads TGCAGCGTAGTAGGGACAGGGGACGGGAATGAGCAGTTCTTC.

This clonotype was seen a few times. The V and J genes are TRBV27 and TRBJ1-4; 7 bases are shared with TRBD1. The CDR3 spans 14 residues. Trimming cost V 3 bases and J 3 bases; bases outside gene matches: 1. CDR1 is MNHEY and CDR2 is SMNVEV in the germline V gene (reference sequence). The CDR3 sequence is CASSLTGSNEKLFF. The CDR3 bases are TGTGCCAGCAGTTTGACAGGGTCTAATGAAAAACTGTTTTTT.

This clonotype was counted ten times or more. As DNA, the CDR3 is TGTGCCACCAGTGATTTCGGTCAGCCCCAGCATTTT. It codes for CATSDFGQPQHF. The V call is TRBV24-1, the J call TRBJ1-5, with D unclear. The germline V gene encodes CDR1 KGHDR and CDR2 SFDVKD. CDR3 size: 12 residues. Trimming pared 1 base from V and 6 bases from J, leaving 3 bases between.

This clonotype has a count of ten or more. This chain connects TRBV12-5 to TRBJ1-1, with 8 bases identical to TRBD1. Germline trimming cut 6 bases from V and 11 bases from J; bases unmatched to any gene: 8. Germline assignment: CDR1 LGHNT and CDR2 FRNRAP. The length of the CDR3 is 12 residues. CDR3 protein: CASGRTGYEAFF. The CDR3 DNA follows: TGTGCTAGTGGCCGGACAGGGTACGAGGCTTTCTTT.

This clonotype occurred a few times. The gene calls are TRBV12-3 or TRBV12-4 and TRBJ2-3; D is perhaps TRBD1 (6 bases). The CDR3 is 15 residues long. V lost 5 bases and J lost 3, with 15 bases in between. CDR3 amino acids: CASSKTGIETDTQYF. In DNA, the CDR3 is TGTGCCAGCAGTAAAACAGGGATTGAAACAGATACGCAGTATTTT.

This clonotype was counted a single time. A much bigger clone sits one base away, suggesting this may be a read error. V is TRBV27 and J is TRBJ2-7, with D possibly being TRBD1 or TRBD2 (6 bases each). Trimming took 4 bases from V and 6 from J, leaving 7 bases between them. The length of the CDR3 is 11 residues. Per the germline V gene, CDR1 is MNHEY and CDR2 is SMNVEV (reference sequence). CDR3 DNA sequence: TGTGCCAGCAGTTGGGGGGCCGAGCAGTACTTC. This encodes CASSWGAEQYF.

The V and J genes are TRBV24-1 and TRBJ2-2; possible D gene TRBD1, 6 bases. Germline CDR1 reads KGHDR; CDR2 reads SFDVKD. This CDR3 has 16 residues. Trimming shortened V by 4 bases and J by 0 bases, and 11 bases separated the two germline ends. The CDR3 DNA sequence: TGTGCCACCAGTGACCGACAGGACCCGAACACCGGGGAGCTGTTTTTT. Protein product: CATSDRQDPNTGELFF.